These 10 T cell receptor beta chains came from one sample sequenced in a study of blood T cell repertoires in COVID-19. Using immunoSEQ multiplex PCR, the repertoire was profiled, and TCRdb retains in-frame clones only, with some absent. Of about 200,000 clones detected, about 88% appear once; the ten largest clones hold 10%. What was sequenced was peripheral blood. The receptors stem from a woman in her fifties or sixties with COVID-19, enrolled during active disease.

The gene calls are TRBV5-8 and TRBJ2-2; 7 nucleotides align to TRBD1. With V trimmed by 2 bases and J by 4 bases, 14 bases remained unmatched. The germline CDR1 and CDR2 sequences are SGHTS and YDEGEE. The CDR3 has 18 amino acids. CDR3 sequence reads: CASSFYGQVLLSTGELFF. The CDR3 nucleotides read TGTGCCAGCAGCTTTTACGGACAGGTCCTCCTTTCCACCGGGGAGCTGTTTTTT.

The genes are TRBV10-2 and TRBJ2-2; tentatively, D is TRBD1 (6 bases). Germline loops: CDR1 WSHSY, CDR2 SAAADI. The CDR3 is 13 residues long. V was cut by 3 bases and J by 8 bases, with 10 bases left in between. The CDR3, as DNA: TGCGCCAGCAGTGACAGGGGTGGGGGGGAGCTGTTTTTT. This codes for CASSDRGGGELFF.

The CDR3 DNA reads TGTGCCAGTAGTAGTCGCGATCCTAACTATGGCTACACCTTC. This translates into CASSSRDPNYGYTF. This sequence joins TRBV19 and TRBJ1-2; D is undetermined. Germline CDR1 and CDR2: LNHDA and SQIVND (reference sequence). This CDR3 has 14 amino acids. Trimming removed 4 bases at V and 0 bases at J, with 9 bases between. Variable domain in full (rest from reference TRBV19 and TRBJ1-2): DGGITQSPKYLFRKEGQNVTLSCEQNLNHDAMYWYRQDPGQGLRLIYYSQIVNDFQKGDIAEGYSVSREKKESFPLTVTSAQKNPTAFYLCASSSRDPNYGYTFGSGTRLTVV.

The chain couples TRBV15 to TRBJ2-1; no clear D. Germline V CDR1 and CDR2: LNHNV, YYDKDF (reference sequence). V was pared by 6 bases and J by 8 bases, with 8 bases between. The CDR3 is made up of 11 amino acids. CDR3 bases: TGTGCCACCAGTGTAGAATATGAGCAGTTCTTC. This sequence encodes CATSVEYEQFF.

This rearrangement joins TRBV28 to TRBJ2-3; D uncertain. The germline V gene has CDR1 MDHEN and CDR2 SYDVKM. The CDR3 runs 13 residues. The V end lost 10 bases, the J end lost 0 bases, and 11 bases lay between the germline ends. CDR3 sequence: CAIEAASTDTQYF. As DNA, the CDR3 is TGTGCCATCGAGGCGGCGAGCACAGATACGCAGTATTTT.

This rearrangement joins TRBV3-1 (or the pseudogene TRBV3-2) to TRBJ2-5; a weak D match, TRBD2 (5 bases). Germline CDR1 is LGHDT and CDR2 is YNNKEL (reference sequence). V gave up 5 bases and J gave up 5 bases, with 21 bases separating them. This CDR3 spans 16 amino acids. The DNA of the CDR3 is TGTGCCAGCAGCTACGGACGGGGAATTCGGAGCGAGACCCAGTACTTC. Translated: CASSYGRGIRSETQYF.

This clone was detected only once. The rearrangement joins TRBV27 to TRBJ1-2; weak D call: TRBD1 (6 bases). The length of the CDR3 is 13 residues. Germline V lookup: CDR1 MNHEY, CDR2 SMNVEV (reference sequence). The V and J ends lost 6 bases and 8 bases respectively, with 16 bases between them. This chain's CDR3 is CASRRGNQEGYTF. The CDR3 nucleotides are TGTGCCAGCAGAAGGGGGAACCAGGAGGGCTACACCTTC.

This sequence joins TRBV18 and TRBJ1-1; D possibly corresponds to TRBD1 (5 bases). Per germline, CDR1 KGHSH and CDR2 LQKENI. This CDR3 has 16 residues. Trimming left V 3 bases short and J 0 bases short, with 14 bases between. CDR3 loop: CASSPRQTLVNTEAFF. The CDR3 DNA is TGTGCCAGCTCACCGCGACAGACTCTCGTGAACACTGAAGCTTTCTTT.

The chain is built from TRBV28 and TRBJ2-6; TRBD1 matches at 8 bases. The CDR3 is made up of 14 amino acids. CDR1 and CDR2 (germline): MDHEN, SYDVKM. Trimming at V came to 11 bases and at J to 0 bases, leaving 3 bases not matched to a gene. CDR3 protein: CASDRVSGANVLTF. DNA for the CDR3: TGTGCCTCGGACAGGGTCTCTGGGGCCAACGTCCTGACTTTC.

J is TRBJ1-2 and V is TRBV7-9; D not resolved. V was clipped by 1 base and J by 8 bases, with 8 bases between them. This CDR3 region has 12 residues. CDR1 SEHNR and CDR2 FQNEAQ come from the germline V gene (reference sequence). The CDR3 sequence is CASSLGGDGYTF. The CDR3 DNA follows: TGTGCCAGCAGCTTAGGGGGAGACGGCTACACCTTC.